Below are 3 T cell receptor beta chains sequenced from a single sample in a study of T cells in Graves' hyperthyroidism and ophthalmopathy. TCR beta CDR3 regions were amplified from RNA. Initially, a first-round RT-PCR of the TCR CDR3 employed the HTBI primer set. One entry per CDR3 protein, called by TCRdb with MiXCR from the multiplex PCR reads. The table shows approximately 870,000 distinct CDR3 sequences, with approximately 40% occurring only once. Sequencing was done on a sample of blood. The receptor set was obtained from a man between 18 and 35 years old with Graves' hyperthyroidism.

This clonotype was observed a few times. The gene calls are TRBV6-5 and TRBJ2-7; TRBD1 agrees at 9 bases. Germline CDR1 is MNHEY and CDR2 is SVGAGI. The CDR3 is made up of 14 amino acids. J was trimmed by 1 base and V by 8 bases; bases with no gene match: 6. CDR3 sequence: CASYRTGASYEQYF. The CDR3 nucleotides read TGTGCCAGCTATCGGACAGGGGCGTCCTACGAGCAGTACTTC.

This chain links TRBV7-2 with TRBJ2-7; D is undetermined. The CDR3 is 16 amino acids. The germline V gene has CDR1 SGHTA and CDR2 FQGNSA. Trimming stripped 2 bases from V and 3 bases from J, with 17 bases between. The DNA for the CDR3 is TGTGCCAGCAGCTTACACGGATCATTAGATTTCTACGAGCAGTACTTC. This translates into CASSLHGSLDFYEQYF.

V gene TRBV7-2 combines with J gene TRBJ2-7; 11 nucleotides line up with TRBD2. Germline V gene lookup returns CDR1 SGHTA and CDR2 FQGNSA. This CDR3 contains 15 residues. V shed 4 bases, J shed 3 bases, and the junction held 5 bases outside the gene matches. CDR3 DNA sequence: TGTGCCAGCAGCTCTAGGGGGACTAGCGGCTACGAGCAGTACTTC. Translating gives CASSSRGTSGYEQYF. Together with reference TRBV7-2 and TRBJ2-7, the CDR3 gives the full variable domain: GAGVSQSPSNKVTEKGKDVELRCDPISGHTALYWYRQSLGQGLEFLIYFQGNSAPDKSGLPSDRFSAERTGGSVSTLTIQRTQQEDSAVYLCASSSRGTSGYEQYFGPGTRLTVT.